This T cell receptor (beta chain) was recorded in a study of early T cells in non-severe SARS-CoV-2 infection. The CDR3 totals 13 residues. Per the germline V gene, CDR1 is LGHDT and CDR2 is YNNKEL (reference sequence). The V gene lost 0 bases and the J gene lost 7 bases, with 7 bases spanning the gap. Unique molecular identifiers were attached to individual cDNA molecules. TCRdb recomputed calls from the 5' RACE reads with MiXCR, one row per CDR3 protein. The data contain about 84,000 distinct CDR3 sequences, 12% of them seen just once; the ten biggest clones take up roughly 3%. This clonotype showed up many times.

V and J are TRBV3-1 and TRBJ2-1; D not certain. The receptor comes from an adult who was a healthcare worker with PCR-confirmed SARS-CoV-2 infection or an uninfected control (not recorded which). What was sequenced was whole blood. The CDR3 spells CASSQDVLNEQFF. The CDR3 DNA sequence: TGTGCCAGCAGCCAAGATGTTTTGAATGAGCAGTTCTTC.